These 8 T cell receptor beta chains originate from one sample sequenced in a study of shared clonotypes between healthy human individuals. Here immunoSEQ multiplex PCR was the method, and the copy in TCRdb shows in-frame clones only, minus some. The sample lists some 2,500,000 clones; 92% were seen once. The sequenced sample consisted of naive CD4+ T cells from PBMCs. Sample subset: CD45RA+ positively selected. All receptors derive from a man aged 18 to 29 in good health. Some clones in this sample may be carry-over from other donors' samples.

The chain links TRBV15 to TRBJ2-6; 7 bases map to TRBD1. This CDR3 is 17 amino acids long. CDR1 is LNHNV, CDR2 YYDKDF, per germline (reference sequence). The junction had 4 bases not matched to a gene; V was cut back by 0 bases and J by 2 bases. This CDR3 reads CATSRDRQGAGANVLTF. In DNA, the CDR3 is TGTGCCACCAGCAGAGATCGTCAGGGGGCTGGGGCCAACGTCCTGACTTTC.

The gene calls are TRBV11-3 and TRBJ1-4; the D is unclear. CDR1 is SGHNT and CDR2 is YENEEA in the germline V gene. V lost 1 base, J lost 8 bases, and 8 bases lay in between. The CDR3 spans 13 residues. The CDR3 protein is CASSLGAGEKLFF. The CDR3, as DNA: TGTGCCAGCAGCTTAGGGGCTGGGGAAAAACTGTTTTTT. Full variable domain (outside the CDR3, taken from reference TRBV11-3 and TRBJ1-4): EAGVVQSPRYKIIEKKQPVAFWCNPISGHNTLYWYLQNLGQGPELLIRYENEEAVDDSQLPKDRFSAERLKGVDSTLKIQPAELGDSAVYLCASSLGAGEKLFFGSGTQLSVL.

This chain links TRBV2 with TRBJ2-1, with D tentatively TRBD2 (6 bases). The CDR3 is 15 residues long. Trimming took off 3 bases at V and 0 bases at J, with 9 bases between the two ends. The germline gives CDR1 SNHLY, CDR2 FYNNEI. The CDR3 spells CASSEETSSYNEQFF. Written as DNA, the CDR3 is TGTGCCAGCAGTGAGGAGACTAGCTCCTACAATGAGCAGTTCTTC. Drawing the rest from reference TRBV2 and TRBJ2-1, the complete variable domain is EPEVTQTPSHQVTQMGQEVILRCVPISNHLYFYWYRQILGQKVEFLVSFYNNEISEKSEIFDDQFSVERPDGSNFTLKIRSTKLEDSAMYFCASSEETSSYNEQFFGPGTRLTVL.

The J gene is TRBJ1-1, the V gene TRBV5-4; D remains unclear. V lost 6 bases and J 0 bases, leaving 15 bases between the germline ends. Looked up from germline, CDR1 is SGHNT and CDR2 is YYREEE (reference sequence). The CDR3 covers 15 residues. The CDR3 protein is CASNIGSPLNTEAFF. The CDR3 nucleotides read TGTGCCAGCAACATAGGGTCCCCCCTGAACACTGAAGCTTTCTTT.

This chain connects TRBV7-2 to TRBJ1-3; the D is unclear. The CDR3 extends over 13 amino acids. V was shortened by 1 base and J by 8 bases, with 9 bases between the two germline ends. In germline, CDR1 is SGHTA, CDR2 FQGNSA. The CDR3 loop reads CASSLEVTDTIYF. CDR3 DNA: TGTGCCAGCAGCTTAGAGGTAACGGACACCATATATTTT.

The chain is built from TRBV28 and TRBJ2-7, with TRBD2 as a possible D gene (5 bases). Germline assignment: CDR1 MDHEN and CDR2 SYDVKM. The CDR3 contains 13 residues. V was trimmed by 2 bases and J by 6 bases, leaving 11 bases between them. This chain's CDR3 is CASSLGAEGEQYF. The CDR3 DNA reads TGTGCCAGCAGTTTAGGTGCCGAGGGCGAGCAGTACTTC.

This sequence joins TRBV5-1 and TRBJ1-1; D is unclear. The germline V and J ends were trimmed by 5 bases and 0 bases, with 8 bases remaining between them. Germline CDR1 reads SGHRS; CDR2 reads YFSETQ. There are 13 residues in the CDR3. CDR3 loop: CASRRELNTEAFF. CDR3 coding DNA: TGCGCCAGCAGACGAGAATTGAACACTGAAGCTTTCTTT.

A single count supports this clone. Other DNA sequences in the same sample also yield this CDR3. The V and J genes are TRBV6-4 and TRBJ2-5; the D is unclear. V dropped 8 bases and J dropped 1 base, with 11 bases sitting between them. CDR1 and CDR2 (germline): MRHNA, SNTAGT. There are 13 residues in the CDR3. The CDR3 nucleotides read TGTGCCAGCTCCGCCGGGCTCCAAGAGACCCAGTACTTC. This sequence encodes CASSAGLQETQYF.